This TCR beta chain is from a study of T cells after yellow fever vaccination. TCRdb called the 5' RACE reads again in MiXCR, with one record for every CDR3 protein. The sample includes 300,000 to 400,000 distinct CDR3 sequences, about 10% seen only once; the top ten take approximately 3%. Broader study findings: Weaker overall was a secondary response that nonetheless peaked faster, on day 5 versus 15. Contaminants from the bulk population, in the form of abundant clonotypes, could be found in FACS-sorted repertoires.

This clonotype was observed a few times. What it binds is unknown. Per germline, CDR1 MDHEN and CDR2 SYDVKM. This CDR3 spans 15 amino acids. V was pared by 10 bases and J by 5 bases, with 10 bases of the junction left unmatched. The source material was CD4+ T cells sorted from PBMCs, sampled 45 days after the yellow fever booster vaccination. This receptor was taken from a man in his late teens or twenties who received the YFV17D yellow fever vaccine. This chain uses TRBV28 with TRBJ2-2; TRBD2 aligns across 10 bases. CDR3: CATRLAGAGTGELFF. CDR3 sequence (DNA): TGTGCCACCCGGCTAGCGGGGGCCGGGACCGGGGAGCTGTTTTTT.